Shown below are 26 T cell receptor beta chains from a single sample sequenced in a study of OX40 agonist ivuxolimab in advanced cancers. Sequencing was performed with immunoSEQ multiplex PCR; in TCRdb, only in-frame clones are kept and a portion is missing. This table holds fewer than 90,000 clones, roughly 89% found once. This specimen was CD4+ or CD8+ T cells sorted from blood, taken in a trial of the OX40 agonist ivuxolimab. These receptors came from an adult with an advanced solid tumor such as melanoma, head and neck, liver or kidney cancer.

The chain has TRBV5-1 and TRBJ2-7, with TRBD1 identical over 7 bases. In germline, CDR1 is SGHRS, CDR2 YFSETQ. V was pared by 3 bases and J by 6 bases, with 15 bases of the junction left unmatched. CDR3 length equals 16 residues. The CDR3 region is CASSSYTGVVVSEQYF. The CDR3 DNA reads as TGCGCCAGCAGCTCCTATACAGGGGTGGTAGTGAGCGAGCAGTACTTC. The variable domain in full, completed from reference TRBV5-1 and TRBJ2-7, reads KAGVTQTPRYLIKTRGQQVTLSCSPISGHRSVSWYQQTPGQGLQFLFEYFSETQRNKGNFPGRFSGRQFSNSRSEMNVSTLELGDSALYLCASSSYTGVVVSEQYFGPGTRLTVT.

The chain uses TRBV27 and TRBJ2-5, with D possibly matching TRBD1 (6 bases). Trimming cost V 3 bases and J 3 bases, with 11 bases left between them. This CDR3 spans 14 amino acids. Germline V gives CDR1 MNHEY, CDR2 SMNVEV (reference sequence). CDR3 coding DNA: TGTGCCAGCAGTTTTAGGGGGTACGAAGAGACCCAGTACTTC. Translating gives CASSFRGYEETQYF.

The sample holds one count of this clone. The V call is TRBV19, the J call TRBJ1-2; 9 bases agree with TRBD1. The CDR3 extends over 12 amino acids. V was clipped by 6 bases and J by 8 bases; unmatched bases: 4. Germline V gene sequence: CDR1 LNHDA, CDR2 SQIVND (reference sequence). The CDR3 sequence: CASSRDRVGYTF. The CDR3 region has the DNA TGTGCCAGTAGCCGGGACAGGGTAGGCTACACCTTC.

J is TRBJ1-2 and V is TRBV4-3, with 10 bases aligning to TRBD1. Germline V lookup: CDR1 LGHNA, CDR2 YSLEER. V shed 2 bases, J shed 3 bases, and the junction held 3 bases outside the gene matches. There are 15 residues in the CDR3. The CDR3 here is CASSQLGQGDYGYTF. CDR3 nucleotides: TGCGCCAGCAGCCAATTAGGACAGGGGGACTATGGCTACACCTTC.

The V gene is TRBV6-1, the J gene TRBJ2-6, with a weak D call TRBD2 (5 bases). The CDR3 length is 21 residues. CDR1 and CDR2 from the germline V gene are MNHNS and SASEGT. Trimming shortened V by 2 bases and J by 0 bases, and 23 bases separated the two germline ends. CDR3 protein: CASSEKRRGLAFYSGANVLTF. The CDR3 nucleotides are TGTGCCAGCAGTGAAAAACGACGGGGTCTGGCGTTTTACTCTGGGGCCAACGTCCTGACTTTC.

This chain uses TRBV28 with TRBJ1-6, with 7 bases matching TRBD1. With 5 bases clipped from V and 9 bases from J, the junction kept 13 bases outside the gene matches. The CDR3 runs 16 residues. The germline gives CDR1 MDHEN, CDR2 SYDVKM. The CDR3 loop reads CASSVLGTVAFSPLHF. CDR3 in DNA: TGTGCCAGCAGTGTACTCGGGACAGTTGCTTTTTCACCCCTCCACTTT.

This chain joins TRBV9 and TRBJ2-1; no clear D gene. The germline V and J ends were trimmed by 0 bases and 2 bases, with 12 bases remaining between them. This CDR3 has 16 residues. Germline CDR1 is SGDLS and CDR2 is YYNGEE. The CDR3 reads CASSVGEPVTYNEQFF. The CDR3 region has the DNA TGTGCCAGCAGCGTAGGTGAGCCCGTCACCTACAATGAGCAGTTCTTC. The variable domain in full, with the rest retrieved from reference TRBV9 and TRBJ2-1, is DSGVTQTPKHLITATGQRVTLRCSPRSGDLSVYWYQQSLDQGLQFLIQYYNGEERAKGNILERFSAQQFPDLHSELNLSSLELGDSALYFCASSVGEPVTYNEQFFGPGTRLTVL.

The V and J genes are TRBV7-9 and TRBJ1-2; D gene uncertain. This CDR3 spans 13 amino acids. V lost 3 bases and J lost 7, with 12 bases in between. The germline V gene encodes CDR1 SEHNR and CDR2 FQNEAQ (reference sequence). The CDR3 nucleotides read TGTGCCAGCAGCTTCAAGGTGGGCATTGGCTACACCTTC. Translation: CASSFKVGIGYTF. The variable domain in full, completed from reference TRBV7-9 and TRBJ1-2, reads DTGVSQNPRHKITKRGQNVTFRCDPISEHNRLYWYRQTLGQGPEFLTYFQNEAQLEKSRLLSDRFSAERPKGSFSTLEIQRTEQGDSAMYLCASSFKVGIGYTFGSGTRLTVV.

The chain combines TRBV18 with TRBJ1-1; no reliable D call. Trimming took off 6 bases at V and 6 bases at J, with 20 bases between the two ends. This CDR3 is 15 amino acids long. Germline V lookup: CDR1 KGHSH, CDR2 LQKENI. In nucleotides, the CDR3 is TGTGCCAGCTCCGTTACAGACTCGGGGTTGGCTGAAGCTTTCTTT. Amino acid sequence: CASSVTDSGLAEAFF. Combining the CDR3 with reference TRBV18 and TRBJ1-1 gives the whole variable domain NAGVMQNPRHLVRRRGQEARLRCSPMKGHSHVYWYRQLPEEGLKFMVYLQKENIIDESGMPKERFSAEFPKEGPSILRIQQVVRGDSAAYFCASSVTDSGLAEAFFGQGTRLTVV.

The gene calls are TRBV5-1 and TRBJ2-2; 12 positions agree with TRBD1. Germline CDR1 reads SGHRS; CDR2 reads YFSETQ. The CDR3 sequence is 15 residues long. J was trimmed by 6 bases and V by 4 bases; bases with no gene match: 4. DNA for the CDR3: TGCGCCAGCAGCGCGGGACAGGGGGCGGCCGGGGAGCTGTTTTTT. It specifies CASSAGQGAAGELFF.

The table lists this clone with a few counts. The chain combines TRBV11-2 with TRBJ1-6; D gene ambiguous. Trimming stripped 3 bases from V and 9 bases from J, with 3 bases between. The CDR3 is made up of 11 amino acids. From germline, CDR1 is SGHAT and CDR2 FQNNGV. CDR3 protein: CASSFGSPLHF. The CDR3, as DNA: TGTGCCAGCAGCTTCGGTTCACCCCTCCACTTT.

J is TRBJ2-7 and V is TRBV28; D is unclear. Germline V gene lookup returns CDR1 MDHEN and CDR2 SYDVKM. This CDR3 comprises 14 residues. Trimming stripped 3 bases from V and 0 bases from J, with 9 bases between. The CDR3 sequence is CASSFPPSSYEQYF. DNA of the CDR3: TGTGCCAGCAGTTTTCCCCCAAGCTCCTACGAGCAGTACTTC.

The count of this clone is one. The rearrangement links TRBV5-1 to TRBJ1-2; 7 bases align to TRBD1. Losses at the gene ends were 7 bases for V and 8 bases for J; bases not matched to a gene: 14. Germline V gene data show CDR1 as SGHRS and CDR2 as YFSETQ. The CDR3 runs 14 residues. CDR3: CASGRGDPTGGYTF. Here the CDR3 DNA reads TGCGCCAGCGGCAGGGGGGACCCGACCGGGGGCTACACCTTC.

This clone was detected once. The CDR3, as DNA: TGTGCCACCAGCAGTGACAGGGGGCCTACAGATACGCAGTATTTT. It is translated as CATSSDRGPTDTQYF. This rearrangement joins TRBV15 to TRBJ2-3, with 10 bases fitting TRBD1. V dropped 3 bases and J dropped 3; count of bases not matched to a gene: 3. Germline lookup yields CDR1 LNHNV and CDR2 YYDKDF (reference sequence). The CDR3 has 15 residues.

Here the CDR3 reads CASSLGQGANYGYTF. CDR3 bases: TGCGCCAGCAGCTTGGGACAGGGGGCTAACTATGGCTACACCTTC. This chain connects TRBV5-1 to TRBJ1-2; the match to TRBD1 covers 9 bases. The CDR3 is made up of 15 amino acids. The germline V gene has CDR1 SGHRS and CDR2 YFSETQ. Trimming cost V 0 bases and J 0 bases; bases outside gene matches: 0.

The chain uses TRBV7-6 and TRBJ2-1; 8 nucleotides agree with TRBD1. The CDR3 length is 16 residues. The junction had 6 bases not matched to a gene; V was cut back by 5 bases and J by 0 bases. Germline V CDR1 and CDR2: SGHVS, FNYEAQ. The CDR3 DNA reads TGTGCCAGCAGCCGGGGACAGGTGAGCTCCTACAATGAGCAGTTCTTC. Translation gives CASSRGQVSSYNEQFF.

The gene calls are TRBV7-2 and TRBJ2-1; 7 bases line up with TRBD2. The J segment lost 6 bases and the V segment lost 1 base, leaving 6 bases of the junction unmatched. This CDR3 spans 15 amino acids. The germline CDR1 and CDR2 sequences are SGHTA and FQGNSA. The CDR3 protein is CASSLGRESLNEQFF. The CDR3 nucleotides read TGTGCCAGCAGCTTAGGGCGGGAGTCTCTCAATGAGCAGTTCTTC.

This chain links TRBV7-3 with TRBJ2-3; D call uncertain. V was cut by 5 bases and J by 2 bases, with 11 bases left in between. Germline assignment: CDR1 SGHTA and CDR2 FQGTGA. This CDR3 comprises 14 residues. The CDR3 sequence is CASSPQTLTDTQYF. The CDR3 region has the DNA TGTGCCAGCAGCCCCCAGACCCTCACAGATACGCAGTATTTT.

J is TRBJ2-7 and V is TRBV6-1; TRBD1 aligns across 7 bases. This CDR3 has 14 amino acids. Germline CDR1 is MNHNS and CDR2 is SASEGT. Losses at the gene ends were 6 bases for V and 2 bases for J; bases not matched to a gene: 7. The CDR3 here is CASRWTGPTYEQYF. The CDR3 DNA follows: TGTGCCAGCAGGTGGACAGGACCAACCTACGAGCAGTACTTC.

The chain couples TRBV7-2 to TRBJ1-2; D uncertain. Germline V gene data show CDR1 as SGHTA and CDR2 as FQGNSA. V lost 5 bases to trimming and J lost 10 bases, with 14 bases between them. The CDR3 loop spans 12 amino acids. CDR3 sequence reads: CASSPREGFYTF. CDR3 nucleotides: TGTGCCAGCAGCCCACGAGAGGGATTCTACACCTTC. Together with reference TRBV7-2 and TRBJ1-2, the CDR3 gives the full variable domain: GAGVSQSPSNKVTEKGKDVELRCDPISGHTALYWYRQSLGQGLEFLIYFQGNSAPDKSGLPSDRFSAERTGGSVSTLTIQRTQQEDSAVYLCASSPREGFYTFGSGTRLTVV.

The V call is TRBV5-6, the J call TRBJ2-2; TRBD2 is a possible D gene (6 bases). Trimming removed 4 bases from V and 4 bases from J, with 11 bases in between. CDR1 and CDR2 (germline): SGHDT, YYEEEE. The CDR3 extends over 14 amino acids. CDR3 sequence (DNA): TGTGCCAGCAGCCCGGGACTCAGCACCGGGGAGCTGTTTTTT. It is translated as CASSPGLSTGELFF.

Concerning this clone itself: One end of the junction fails to match germline, which may point to a read error. At the DNA level, this CDR3 is encoded by other sequences in the same sample as well. V gene TRBV7-9 combines with J gene TRBJ1-6; no definite D call. The CDR3 covers 14 residues. Germline V gives CDR1 SEHNR, CDR2 FQNEAQ (reference sequence). CDR3 in amino acids: CASSLQVRNSPLHF. The CDR3 nucleotides read TGTGCCAGCAGCTTACAGGTGCGCAATTCGCCCCTCCACTTT.

This clone was detected once. This chain joins TRBV6-5 and TRBJ1-1; D is undetermined. Germline values: CDR1 MNHEY, CDR2 SVGAGI. V lost 0 bases to trimming and J lost 0 bases, with 8 bases between them. The CDR3 is made up of 15 amino acids. The CDR3 loop is CASSYSRVLNTEAFF. CDR3 coding DNA: TGTGCCAGCAGTTACTCGAGAGTACTGAACACTGAAGCTTTCTTT.

V usage is TRBV15 and J usage is TRBJ2-3; 12 bases are a match to TRBD1. Germline CDR1 LNHNV, CDR2 YYDKDF (reference sequence). V was clipped by 5 bases and J by 4 bases; unmatched bases: 4. The CDR3 contains 15 residues. The CDR3 loop reads CATSRDRGRADTQYF. The CDR3 DNA sequence: TGTGCCACCAGCCGGGACAGGGGGCGAGCAGATACGCAGTATTTT. Filled out from reference TRBV15 and TRBJ2-3, the complete variable domain reads DAMVIQNPRYQVTQFGKPVTLSCSQTLNHNVMYWYQQKSSQAPKLLFHYYDKDFNNEADTPDNFQSRRPNTSFCFLDIRSPGLGDTAMYLCATSRDRGRADTQYFGPGTRLTVL.

This clone was observed a single time. V and J are TRBV28 and TRBJ1-5, with a tentative D call TRBD1 (6 bases). Per the germline V gene, CDR1 is MDHEN and CDR2 is SYDVKM. The CDR3 is 15 residues long. The V gene lost 5 bases and the J gene lost 0 bases, with 11 bases spanning the gap. CDR3 loop: CASSPGTPSNQPQHF. The CDR3 nucleotides read TGTGCCAGCAGTCCCGGGACACCTAGCAATCAGCCCCAGCATTTT.

This clone came up once. At one end the junction does not follow the germline gene, possibly because of a read error. V and J are TRBV14 and TRBJ1-3; 9 bases line up with TRBD1. CDR1 SGHDN and CDR2 FVKESK come from the germline V gene. This CDR3 is 17 amino acids long. CDR3 amino acids: CASSQARTGGIGNTIYF. The CDR3, as DNA: TGTGCCAGCAGTCAAGCCCGTACAGGGGGCATTGGAAACACCATATATTTT. The whole variable domain, filled in from reference TRBV14 and TRBJ1-3, reads EAGVTQFPSHSVIEKGQTVTLRCDPISGHDNLYWYRRVMGKEIKFLLHFVKESKQDESGMPNNRFLAERTGGTYSTLKVQPAELEDSGVYFCASSQARTGGIGNTIYFGEGSWLTVV.